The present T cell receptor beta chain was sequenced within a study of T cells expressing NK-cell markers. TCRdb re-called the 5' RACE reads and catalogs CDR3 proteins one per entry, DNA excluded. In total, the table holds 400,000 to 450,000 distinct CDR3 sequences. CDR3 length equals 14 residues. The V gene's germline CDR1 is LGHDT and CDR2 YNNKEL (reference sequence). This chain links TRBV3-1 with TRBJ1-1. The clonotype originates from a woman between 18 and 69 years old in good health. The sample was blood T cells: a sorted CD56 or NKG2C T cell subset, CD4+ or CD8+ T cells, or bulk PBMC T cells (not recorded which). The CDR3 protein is CASSQDQAVLGAFF.